Sequencing of this TCR beta chain was carried out in a study of blood T cell repertoires in COVID-19. Whole-study context: Italy, Spain and the United States were the sources of the convalescent and acute COVID-19 samples.

Original methodology: How many nucleated cells were present was estimated from reference gene primer amplification. Data came from immunoSEQ multiplex PCR; TCRdb stores just in-frame clones and leaves some out. The V and J calls and clone size were taken over from that table, and D and trimming were inferred from the DNA. The sample lists around 250,000 clones; approximately 82% were seen once. V lost 7 bases to trimming and J lost 5 bases; unmatched junction nucleotides: 16. The CDR3 is 17 residues long. Germline CDR1 reads SGHTA; CDR2 reads FQGNSA. Sequencing was performed on peripheral blood. The gene calls are TRBV7-2 and TRBJ2-5; 10 bases align to TRBD2. The TCR originated in a woman between 18 and 29 years old with acute or convalescent COVID-19. CDR3 in DNA: TGTGCCAGCAAGATCGGTTTTTTGGCTAGCGGGAGTGAGACCCAGTACTTC. Its translation is CASKIGFLASGSETQYF.